Each of the 27 T cell receptor beta chains below was sequenced from the same sample in a study of breast tumors, draining lymph nodes, adjacent tissues. Samples came from axillary lymph nodes draining the breast cancer. MiXCR was run by TCRdb on the multiplex PCR reads, yielding one entry per CDR3 protein. The sample has roughly 130,000 distinct CDR3 sequences; 30% to 35% are singletons. Sequences were obtained from axillary lymph node tissue. The receptors derive from a female donor with breast cancer. Some clones in this sample may be carry-over from other donors' samples.

In the case of this clonotype: Since a much larger clone is just one base distant, this may be a read error. This chain links TRBV27 with TRBJ2-3, with D possibly being TRBD1 (6 bases). V was pared by 5 bases and J by 9 bases, with 18 bases between. This CDR3 has 14 residues. Germline CDR1 and CDR2: MNHEY and SMNVEV (reference sequence). The CDR3 spells CASSPEPTGLTQYF. CDR3 bases: TGTGCCAGCAGTCCCGAACCCACAGGGTTAACGCAGTATTTT.

This clonotype was seen at least ten times. The V and J genes are TRBV19 and TRBJ1-4, with 8 bases aligning to TRBD1. V shed 6 bases, J shed 7 bases, and the junction held 7 bases outside the gene matches. CDR1 is LNHDA, CDR2 SQIVND, per germline (reference sequence). The CDR3 loop spans 14 amino acids. The CDR3 is CASSLQGAPEKLFF. The CDR3 DNA is TGTGCCAGTAGCCTCCAGGGGGCGCCTGAAAAACTGTTTTTT.

This clonotype has a count of ten or more. The V call is TRBV3-1, the J call TRBJ1-4, with D possibly TRBD1 on 5 matching bases. V lost 3 bases to trimming and J lost 3 bases, with 11 bases between them. The length of the CDR3 is 15 residues. Germline-derived CDR1 and CDR2 are LGHDT and YNNKEL (reference sequence). Written as DNA, the CDR3 is TGTGCCAGCAGCCACCACAGGCAATCTAATGAAAAACTGTTTTTT. This translates into CASSHHRQSNEKLFF.

The V gene is TRBV20-1, the J gene TRBJ2-7; D gene unclear. The CDR3 is 13 amino acids. Germline CDR1 and CDR2: DFQATT and SNEGSKA (reference sequence). The CDR3: CSAGLDGSYAQYV. Written as DNA, the CDR3 is TGCAGTGCTGGGTTGGACGGCTCCTACGCGCAGTACGTC.

The V and J genes are TRBV18 and TRBJ2-5, with TRBD2 as a possible D gene (6 bases). CDR1 and CDR2 from the germline V gene are KGHSH and LQKENI. Trimming cost V 6 bases and J 4 bases, with 21 bases left between them. This CDR3 has 16 residues. The DNA for the CDR3 is TGTGCCAGCTCCAGGAGGGTTTCTAAGGGTTCAGAGACCCAGTACTTC. Its translation: CASSRRVSKGSETQYF.

This clonotype appeared many times. This chain links TRBV5-5 with TRBJ1-2; perhaps TRBD1 as D (6 bases). Germline values: CDR1 SGHKS, CDR2 YYEKEE (reference sequence). CDR3 length: 16 amino acids. Trimming shortened V by 4 bases and J by 2 bases, and 18 bases separated the two germline ends. The CDR3 sequence: CASSTTGFGPNYGYTF. CDR3 in DNA: TGTGCCAGCAGCACGACAGGTTTTGGCCCCAACTATGGCTACACCTTC.

At least ten counts were recorded for this clonotype. The DNA of the CDR3 is TGTGCCAGCTCACCAGGGGGCGGTCAGCCCCAGCATTTT. Translated: CASSPGGGQPQHF. This chain uses TRBV18 with TRBJ1-5, with D maybe TRBD1 (6 bases). The length of the CDR3 is 13 residues. Germline V gives CDR1 KGHSH, CDR2 LQKENI. Between the trimmed V and J ends, which lost 2 bases and 6 bases, there was a span of 8 bases.

This clonotype was observed once. CDR3 nucleotide sequence: TGCGCCAGCAGCTTGGAACGCCCGGGATCGGGTGCGGAAAAACTGTTTTTT. The encoded protein is CASSLERPGSGAEKLFF. The chain uses TRBV5-1 and TRBJ1-4; D is undetermined. Germline values: CDR1 SGHRS, CDR2 YFSETQ. V was clipped by 0 bases and J by 8 bases, with 20 bases between them. This CDR3 spans 17 amino acids. Complete variable domain (other parts from reference TRBV5-1 and TRBJ1-4): KAGVTQTPRYLIKTRGQQVTLSCSPISGHRSVSWYQQTPGQGLQFLFEYFSETQRNKGNFPGRFSGRQFSNSRSEMNVSTLELGDSALYLCASSLERPGSGAEKLFFGSGTQLSVL.

This clonotype was counted at least ten times. J is TRBJ1-2 and V is TRBV18, with 11 bases lining up with TRBD1. Germline assignment: CDR1 KGHSH and CDR2 LQKENI. After removal of 2 bases from V and 3 bases from J, the junction contained 5 bases not matched to a gene. This CDR3 has 16 amino acids. CDR3 nucleotide sequence: TGTGCCAGCTCACCAAACCCGGGACAGGGGGACTATGGCTACACCTTC. As protein: CASSPNPGQGDYGYTF.

The chain is built from TRBV20-1 and TRBJ2-7, with 7 positions matching TRBD1. CDR1 and CDR2 from the germline V gene are DFQATT and SNEGSKA (reference sequence). Unmatched junction bases numbered 4, after V lost 6 bases and J lost 2 bases. The CDR3 extends over 12 amino acids. This CDR3 reads CSATGDPYEQYF. CDR3 coding DNA: TGCAGTGCCACAGGGGACCCCTACGAGCAGTACTTC.

This clonotype was observed many times. The chain combines TRBV30 with TRBJ2-3; TRBD2 matches at 7 bases. The CDR3 loop spans 14 amino acids. J lost 5 bases, V lost 2 bases, and 7 bases had no gene match. Germline CDR1 is GTSNPN and CDR2 is SVGIG (reference sequence). The CDR3, as DNA: TGTGCCTGGAGTTATGGCGGGGGTGGAGATACGCAGTATTTT. It codes for CAWSYGGGGDTQYF.

At least ten counts were recorded for this clonotype. The chain employs TRBV6-6 and TRBJ2-3, with D tentatively TRBD1 (6 bases). The V end was cut by 2 bases, the J end by 2 bases, with 11 bases between. CDR3 length: 15 amino acids. CDR1 is MNHNY, CDR2 SVGAGI, per germline (reference sequence). The CDR3 DNA reads TGTGCCAGCAGTTACGACAGGTGGATCACAGATACGCAGTATTTT. This codes for CASSYDRWITDTQYF.

This clonotype was seen ten or more times. CDR3 DNA: TGTGCCAGCAGCGTAGGAACAGGGGACACCGGGGAGCTGTTTTTT. Protein sequence: CASSVGTGDTGELFF. This chain joins TRBV9 and TRBJ2-2, with TRBD1 matching over 7 bases. This CDR3 has 15 amino acids. The junction had 2 bases not matched to a gene; V was cut back by 0 bases and J by 3 bases. Germline assignment: CDR1 SGDLS and CDR2 YYNGEE.

On this clonotype itself: A read error is possible here, since a much larger clone lies one base away. CDR3 nucleotide sequence: TGTGTCAGCAGCCAAGTCTTGGAGGGAGCCGGGGAGCTGTTTTTT. Its translation is CVSSQVLEGAGELFF. This chain uses TRBV3-1 with TRBJ2-2; perhaps TRBD2 as D (6 bases). The CDR3 totals 15 residues. Germline CDR1 and CDR2: LGHDT and YNNKEL (reference sequence). Filled out from reference TRBV3-1 and TRBJ2-2, the complete variable domain reads DTAVSQTPKYLVTQMGNDKSIKCEQNLGHDTMYWYKQDSKKFLKIMFSYNNKELIINETVPNRFSPKSPDKAHLNLHINSLELGDSAVYFCVSSQVLEGAGELFFGEGSRLTVL.

V is TRBV5-8 and J is TRBJ1-2, with D uncertain. The CDR3 totals 13 residues. Germline values: CDR1 SGHTS, CDR2 YDEGEE. Trimming left V 1 base short and J 4 bases short, with 8 bases between. CDR3 amino acids: CASSLSSSYGYTF. The CDR3 region has the DNA TGTGCCAGCAGCTTGTCTAGTTCCTATGGCTACACCTTC.

This clonotype was counted ten times or more. This chain links TRBV6-1 with TRBJ2-3; the D gene is possibly TRBD2 (6 bases). The V and J ends lost 2 bases and 4 bases respectively, with 19 bases between them. Germline CDR1 MNHNS, CDR2 SASEGT. The CDR3 length is 17 residues. Written as DNA, the CDR3 is TGTGCCAGCAGTGAAAGGGAGAGACTAGGGCGACCAGATACGCAGTATTTT. The encoded protein is CASSERERLGRPDTQYF.

As to this clonotype: Germline and junction disagree at one end, which may indicate a read error. The rearrangement links TRBV19 to TRBJ1-2; D perhaps matches TRBD1 (5 bases). The CDR3 consists of 13 residues. Germline CDR1 is LNHDA and CDR2 is SQIVND (reference sequence). The CDR3 region is CASRQGTHYVYTF. The CDR3 DNA reads TGTGCCAGTAGGCAGGGAACCCACTATGTCTACACCTTC. Variable domain in full (rest from reference TRBV19 and TRBJ1-2): DGGITQSPKYLFRKEGQNVTLSCEQNLNHDAMYWYRQDPGQGLRLIYYSQIVNDFQKGDIAEGYSVSREKKESFPLTVTSAQKNPTAFYLCASRQGTHYVYTFGSGTRLTVV.

This clonotype was detected a few times. Given a much more abundant clone one base away, this may be a read error. V gene TRBV19 combines with J gene TRBJ2-6; possibly TRBD1 for D (5 bases). Germline values: CDR1 LNHDA, CDR2 SQIVND (reference sequence). The CDR3 totals 18 residues. DNA of the CDR3: TGTGCCAGTAGTACCCACTGGATGACACTCTCTGGGGCCAACGTCCCGACTTTC. As protein: CASSTHWMTLSGANVPTF.

In DNA, the CDR3 is TGTGCCAGCAGCGGGGGGGGCGGATTAGGGATATATTCACCCCTCCACTTT. This gives the protein CASSGGGGLGIYSPLHF. V is TRBV9 and J is TRBJ1-6, with a weak D call TRBD1 (6 bases). Germline-derived CDR1 and CDR2 are SGDLS and YYNGEE. The CDR3 length is 17 residues. V lost 3 bases and J 8 bases, leaving 21 bases between the germline ends.

This clonotype occurred a few times. A much bigger clone sits one base away, suggesting this may be a read error. The J gene is TRBJ1-2, the V gene TRBV6-5, with D possibly matching TRBD1 (5 bases). The CDR3 is 14 residues long. In germline, CDR1 is MNHEY, CDR2 SVGAGI. CDR3 bases: TGTGCCAGCAGTCACTCACAGGTCCTGGGGGGCTACACCTTC. The encoded protein is CASSHSQVLGGYTF.

This clonotype was picked up many times. The rearrangement uses TRBV5-8 and TRBJ2-3; 8 nucleotides match TRBD2. V was pared by 1 base and J by 1 base, with 5 bases of the junction left unmatched. The germline V gene has CDR1 SGHTS and CDR2 YDEGEE. This CDR3 has 16 residues. CDR3 in amino acids: CASSLREGPGTDTQYF. The CDR3 DNA follows: TGTGCCAGCAGCTTGCGGGAGGGTCCTGGCACAGATACGCAGTATTTT.

This clonotype was picked up many times. The CDR3, as DNA: TGTGCCACCAGTCTGACAGGGTTCGAGCAGTACTTC. It translates to CATSLTGFEQYF. The chain links TRBV24-1 to TRBJ2-7, with 7 bases identical to TRBD1. The CDR3 covers 12 residues. Germline V gives CDR1 KGHDR, CDR2 SFDVKD. J lost 6 bases, V lost 6 bases, and 4 bases had no gene match.

In its sample, this clonotype was seen many times. The chain carries TRBV19 and TRBJ2-3, with D tentatively TRBD1 (5 bases). With 6 bases removed from V and 2 bases from J, the gap between germline ends came to 15 bases. The germline V gene has CDR1 LNHDA and CDR2 SQIVND (reference sequence). There are 15 residues in the CDR3. The CDR3 region is CASSRAGSDTDTQYF. DNA for the CDR3: TGTGCCAGTAGCCGGGCAGGGTCGGACACAGATACGCAGTATTTT.

This clonotype was seen at least ten times. The chain has TRBV5-8 and TRBJ2-7; 7 bases fit TRBD1. The CDR3 is made up of 14 amino acids. The germline V gene encodes CDR1 SGHTS and CDR2 YDEGEE. V lost 4 bases and J lost 2; bases outside the gene matches: 6. The CDR3 is CASSPDRNPYEQYV. The CDR3 bases are TGTGCCAGCAGCCCGGACAGGAACCCCTACGAGCAGTACGTC.

At least ten counts were recorded for this clonotype. J is TRBJ1-2 and V is TRBV12-3 or TRBV12-4; D is unresolved. The CDR3 totals 14 residues. V lost 1 base, J lost 4 bases, and 10 bases lay in between. The CDR3, as DNA: TGTGCCAGCAGTTTAGGGGAGCTTATCTATGGCTACACCTTC. It translates to CASSLGELIYGYTF.

Concerning this clonotype itself: Because it lacks the conserved phenylalanine or tryptophan at the end, this CDR3 is likely a read error. This chain links TRBV9 with TRBJ2-3; D is unclear. The CDR3 is 13 amino acids. The V gene's germline CDR1 is SGDLS and CDR2 YYNGEE. V was clipped by 4 bases and J by 5 bases, with 11 bases between them. Written as DNA, the CDR3 is TGTGCCAGCAGCCGCTTGTTGGGAGATACGCAGTATTCT. Residues: CASSRLLGDTQYS.

As concerns this clonotype: This clone may be a read error of a much larger clone one base away. V is TRBV6-5 and J is TRBJ1-6, with D perhaps TRBD1 (5 bases). There are 14 residues in the CDR3. Germline lookup yields CDR1 MNHEY and CDR2 SVGAGI. This CDR3 reads CASSYSGANPPLHF. The CDR3 DNA follows: TGTGCCAGCAGTTACTCAGGGGCTAATCCACCCCTCCACTTT.